What follows are 28 T cell receptor beta chains derived from one specimen sequenced in a study of OX40 agonist ivuxolimab in advanced cancers. The repertoire was sequenced with immunoSEQ multiplex PCR; TCRdb's copy has only in-frame clones and lacks some. The sample yields about 41,000 clones, about 82% seen once. The sample here was CD4+ or CD8+ T cells sorted from blood, taken in a trial of the OX40 agonist ivuxolimab. Source of these receptors: an adult with an advanced solid tumor such as melanoma, head and neck, liver or kidney cancer.

The genes are TRBV2 and TRBJ2-1; 12 bases match TRBD2. J was trimmed by 6 bases and V by 5 bases; bases with no gene match: 5. The germline V gene encodes CDR1 SNHLY and CDR2 FYNNEI. The CDR3 runs to 15 residues. CDR3 sequence reads: CASSPSGGAANEQFF. The CDR3 nucleotides are TGTGCCAGCAGTCCTAGCGGGGGGGCTGCCAATGAGCAGTTCTTC.

This rearrangement joins TRBV27 to TRBJ2-7; TRBD2 agrees at 13 bases. The V gene end was trimmed by 6 bases and the J gene end by 3 bases; junction bases not matched to a gene: 11. Looked up from germline, CDR1 is MNHEY and CDR2 is SMNVEV (reference sequence). The CDR3 is 17 amino acids. The CDR3 DNA is TGTGCCAGCAGCCCCGGGACTAGCGGGGTTCGGGTCTACGAGCAGTACTTC. This encodes CASSPGTSGVRVYEQYF.

The chain joins TRBV5-1 to TRBJ1-1; D is uncertain. Germline CDR1 is SGHRS and CDR2 is YFSETQ. V lost 0 bases and J 3 bases, leaving 3 bases between the germline ends. The CDR3 length is 12 residues. The CDR3 reads CASSLGDTEAFF. The CDR3 nucleotides are TGCGCCAGCAGCTTGGGGGACACTGAAGCTTTCTTT.

The V call is TRBV6-5, the J call TRBJ1-5; D is uncertain. The CDR3 length is 13 residues. Per germline, CDR1 MNHEY and CDR2 SVGAGI. Trimming removed 6 bases from V and 6 bases from J, with 12 bases in between. CDR3: CASRTREGQPQHF. The CDR3 coding sequence is TGTGCCAGCAGGACAAGGGAGGGTCAGCCCCAGCATTTT.

This chain connects TRBV5-6 to TRBJ2-5, with 11 bases that match TRBD2. Germline-derived CDR1 and CDR2 are SGHDT and YYEEEE. Trimming at V came to 5 bases and at J to 2 bases, leaving 5 bases not matched to a gene. The CDR3 is made up of 15 amino acids. The CDR3 DNA is TGTGCCAGCAGGGCTCTAGCGGGAGGTCAAGAGACCCAGTACTTC. Translating gives CASRALAGGQETQYF.

The chain joins TRBV28 to TRBJ2-6; possible D gene TRBD2, 5 bases. The CDR3 length is 15 residues. Germline V gives CDR1 MDHEN, CDR2 SYDVKM. V gave up 5 bases and J gave up 4 bases, with 12 bases separating them. CDR3 sequence reads: CASSQGGSGANVLTF. The CDR3 nucleotides are TGTGCCAGCAGTCAAGGAGGATCCGGGGCCAACGTCCTGACTTTC.

V gene TRBV18 combines with J gene TRBJ1-1, with unresolved D. Trimming left V 3 bases short and J 5 bases short, with 7 bases between. Germline CDR1 and CDR2: KGHSH and LQKENI. This CDR3 has 12 amino acids. The CDR3 loop is CASSPRVTEAFF. In DNA form, the CDR3 reads TGTGCCAGCTCACCTAGGGTAACTGAAGCTTTCTTT.

This clone has just one count. The chain couples TRBV7-8 to TRBJ1-1; possibly TRBD1 for D (5 bases). The CDR3 spans 14 residues. Between the trimmed V and J ends, which lost 1 base and 5 bases, there was a span of 11 bases. Germline V CDR1 and CDR2: SGHVS, FQNEAQ. CDR3 residues: CASSLVTGGTEAFF. The CDR3 DNA sequence: TGTGCCAGCAGCTTAGTTACGGGGGGAACTGAAGCTTTCTTT.

The V gene is TRBV5-4, the J gene TRBJ2-3; tentative D call: TRBD1 (6 bases). The V gene's germline CDR1 is SGHNT and CDR2 YYREEE (reference sequence). The CDR3 is 15 residues long. V lost 1 base to trimming and J lost 3 bases, with 12 bases between them. CDR3 coding DNA: TGTGCCAGCAGCTTGACAGGCCAGGGGACAGATACGCAGTATTTT. Encoded protein: CASSLTGQGTDTQYF.

CDR3 sequence (DNA): TGCGCCAGCAGCTTGGACGCGGGAGGACAGGGGGTATCCTACGAGCAGTACTTC. Protein product: CASSLDAGGQGVSYEQYF. The chain couples TRBV5-1 to TRBJ2-7; 10 nucleotides agree with TRBD1. The trim removed 0 bases at V and 1 base at J, leaving 10 bases unmatched. Germline-derived CDR1 and CDR2 are SGHRS and YFSETQ. The CDR3 has 18 amino acids.

The chain links TRBV7-8 to TRBJ2-1; D is unresolved. The CDR3 extends over 13 amino acids. Per germline, CDR1 SGHVS and CDR2 FQNEAQ. Trimming left V 3 bases short and J 2 bases short, with 5 bases between. CDR3 bases: TGTGCCAGCAGCTTTGGGACCTACAATGAGCAGTTCTTC. Translating it yields CASSFGTYNEQFF.

J is TRBJ1-2 and V is TRBV29-1, with D maybe TRBD1 (6 bases). Trimming removed 6 bases at V and 4 bases at J, with 15 bases between. Germline V gene sequence: CDR1 SQVTM, CDR2 ANQGSEA. The CDR3 runs 13 residues. CDR3 amino acids: CSVYEGVSYGYTF. The CDR3 coding sequence is TGCAGCGTGTACGAGGGGGTATCCTATGGCTACACCTTC.

The chain couples TRBV5-4 to TRBJ2-7; 7 bases line up with TRBD1. The CDR3 is 15 amino acids. Germline loops: CDR1 SGHNT, CDR2 YYREEE (reference sequence). With V trimmed by 3 bases and J by 0 bases, 6 bases remained unmatched. The CDR3 sequence is CASSWGTESSYEQYF. The CDR3 region has the DNA TGTGCCAGCAGCTGGGGGACAGAGAGCTCCTACGAGCAGTACTTC.

This clone was seen more than once but under ten times. V and J are TRBV2 and TRBJ2-6, with D possibly matching TRBD2 (7 bases). The germline V gene has CDR1 SNHLY and CDR2 FYNNEI. The CDR3 contains 17 residues. V gave up 7 bases and J gave up 0 bases, with 16 bases separating them. CDR3 amino acids: CASMGGTSSSGANVLTF. CDR3 DNA sequence: TGTGCCAGCATGGGAGGGACATCTAGCTCTGGGGCCAACGTCCTGACTTTC.

This clone was seen just once. V is TRBV7-2 and J is TRBJ2-1; D unclear. V was pared by 4 bases and J by 6 bases, with 7 bases between. The CDR3 is 12 amino acids. Germline assignment: CDR1 SGHTA and CDR2 FQGNSA. CDR3 region: CASSWSSNEQFF. CDR3 nucleotides: TGTGCCAGCAGCTGGAGCTCCAATGAGCAGTTCTTC.

This chain joins TRBV7-9 and TRBJ2-1; 10 bases line up with TRBD2. With V trimmed by 6 bases and J by 3 bases, 8 bases remained unmatched. Looked up from germline, CDR1 is SEHNR and CDR2 is FQNEAQ (reference sequence). The CDR3 is 16 amino acids. CDR3 loop: CASRTIAGGIYNEQFF. The DNA of the CDR3 is TGTGCCAGCAGAACCATAGCGGGAGGCATCTACAATGAGCAGTTCTTC.

The chain recombines TRBV18 with TRBJ2-2; either TRBD1 or TRBD2 may fit D (5 bases each). Germline assignment: CDR1 KGHSH and CDR2 LQKENI. The V end was cut by 4 bases, the J end by 0 bases, with 9 bases between. The CDR3 has 15 residues. Here the CDR3 reads CASSRDLPNTGELFF. DNA of the CDR3: TGTGCCAGCTCACGGGACCTACCGAACACCGGGGAGCTGTTTTTT.

V usage is TRBV18 and J usage is TRBJ1-3, with D maybe TRBD1 (5 bases). The CDR3 consists of 16 residues. Between the trimmed V and J ends, which lost 1 base and 0 bases, there was a span of 10 bases. Germline loops: CDR1 KGHSH, CDR2 LQKENI. The CDR3 coding sequence is TGTGCCAGCTCACCACGAGGGGCCGACTCTGGAAACACCATATATTTT. Translated: CASSPRGADSGNTIYF.

This chain uses TRBV7-8 with TRBJ2-3; no clear D. The germline CDR1 and CDR2 sequences are SGHVS and FQNEAQ. CDR3 length: 14 residues. V was clipped by 3 bases and J by 6 bases, with 13 bases between them. The CDR3 coding sequence is TGTGCCAGCAGCTTTCTCGCGCAGGTTGATACGCAGTATTTT. Residues: CASSFLAQVDTQYF.

This clone was recorded once. The V gene is TRBV7-9, the J gene TRBJ1-4; TRBD1 agrees at 7 bases. CDR1 and CDR2 from the germline V gene are SEHNR and FQNEAQ (reference sequence). CDR3 length equals 15 residues. V gave up 1 base and J gave up 5 bases; unmatched junction bases: 4. CDR3 region: CASSLGTGENEKLFF. Written as DNA, the CDR3 is TGTGCCAGCAGCTTAGGAACAGGGGAAAATGAAAAACTGTTTTTT.

This clone occurred a few times. The V gene is TRBV9, the J gene TRBJ2-3, with 8 bases matching TRBD2. Germline V CDR1 and CDR2: SGDLS, YYNGEE. The ends lost 4 bases at V and 6 bases at J; junction bases unmatched: 16. CDR3 length equals 17 residues. CDR3 sequence reads: CASSSNPTGREVDTQYF. CDR3 sequence (DNA): TGTGCCAGCAGCTCTAACCCGACGGGGCGGGAGGTGGATACGCAGTATTTT.

The genes are TRBV9 and TRBJ2-5; D is possibly TRBD2 (6 bases). V was clipped by 4 bases and J by 2 bases, with 15 bases between them. There are 15 residues in the CDR3. From germline, CDR1 is SGDLS and CDR2 YYNGEE. Here the CDR3 DNA reads TGTGCCAGCAGCCTTCTGGAGGGCGCACAAGAGACCCAGTACTTC. It codes for CASSLLEGAQETQYF. The entire variable domain, with the rest obtained from reference TRBV9 and TRBJ2-5, is as follows: DSGVTQTPKHLITATGQRVTLRCSPRSGDLSVYWYQQSLDQGLQFLIQYYNGEERAKGNILERFSAQQFPDLHSELNLSSLELGDSALYFCASSLLEGAQETQYFGPGTRLLVL.

This clone was seen a single time. The chain joins TRBV6-4 to TRBJ1-6; D is ambiguous. V dropped 5 bases and J dropped 5 bases, with 10 bases sitting between them. The CDR3 extends over 14 amino acids. Germline V gene sequence: CDR1 MRHNA, CDR2 SNTAGT. The CDR3 reads CASSPQKNNSPLHF. As DNA, the CDR3 is TGTGCCAGCAGTCCACAAAAGAATAATTCACCCCTCCACTTT.

The chain is built from TRBV2 and TRBJ2-5, with D perhaps TRBD2 (6 bases). CDR1 is SNHLY and CDR2 is FYNNEI in the germline V gene. CDR3 length equals 17 residues. Trimming stripped 3 bases from V and 2 bases from J, with 19 bases between. The CDR3 is CASSEGGPFTIQETQYF. The CDR3 nucleotides are TGTGCCAGCAGTGAGGGGGGACCGTTTACCATTCAAGAGACCCAGTACTTC.

The chain is built from TRBV27 and TRBJ2-5, with D tentatively TRBD1 or TRBD2 (5 bases each). Per germline, CDR1 MNHEY and CDR2 SMNVEV (reference sequence). This CDR3 spans 14 amino acids. Trimming stripped 5 bases from V and 6 bases from J, with 16 bases between. In DNA form, the CDR3 reads TGTGCCAGCAGTCTAGAGAGGGGCTCGCAGACCCAGTACTTC. This sequence encodes CASSLERGSQTQYF.

J is TRBJ2-5 and V is TRBV14, with 10 bases fitting TRBD2. J gave up 0 bases and V 4 bases, and 5 bases lay outside the gene matches. Germline V gene lookup returns CDR1 SGHDN and CDR2 FVKESK. There are 16 residues in the CDR3. CDR3 sequence reads: CASSPLLAGYQETQYF. The CDR3 coding sequence is TGTGCCAGCAGCCCGCTACTAGCGGGGTACCAAGAGACCCAGTACTTC.

This rearrangement joins TRBV7-9 to TRBJ2-7, with D unclear. CDR1 is SEHNR, CDR2 FQNEAQ, per germline (reference sequence). Trimming took 4 bases from V and 2 from J, leaving 9 bases between them. The CDR3 loop spans 13 amino acids. The CDR3: CASSYTATYEQYF. In nucleotides, the CDR3 is TGTGCCAGCAGCTACACAGCTACCTACGAGCAGTACTTC.

The V and J genes are TRBV4-2 and TRBJ2-2, with 7 nucleotides matching TRBD2. After removal of 1 base from V and 7 bases from J, the junction contained 3 bases not matched to a gene. This CDR3 has 14 amino acids. In germline, CDR1 is LGHNA, CDR2 YNFKEQ. The CDR3 region is CASSQGTRGGELFF. The CDR3 coding sequence is TGTGCCAGCAGCCAAGGGACTAGGGGCGGGGAGCTGTTTTTT.